A single sample gave rise to the 20 T cell receptor beta chains below, sequenced in a study of control samples from healthy donors and cancer patients. The method was immunoSEQ multiplex PCR; TCRdb's version includes in-frame clones alone and lacks a portion of them. The table includes roughly 120,000 clones, over 75% detected once. Input material: blood. Receptor source: a man aged 45-60 years in good health.

This clone has more than one count but fewer than ten. V gene TRBV5-1 combines with J gene TRBJ1-1; tentatively, D is TRBD1 (5 bases). The CDR3 has 15 residues. Trimming shortened V by 0 bases and J by 5 bases, and 14 bases separated the two germline ends. Germline values: CDR1 SGHRS, CDR2 YFSETQ. The CDR3 sequence is CASSLADSRETEAFF. Written as DNA, the CDR3 is TGCGCCAGCAGCTTGGCCGACAGTAGAGAGACTGAAGCTTTCTTT.

V usage is TRBV3-1 (or the pseudogene TRBV3-2) and J usage is TRBJ1-2; D gene unclear. The CDR3 covers 12 residues. Germline-derived CDR1 and CDR2 are LGHDT and YNNKEL (reference sequence). The V gene lost 3 bases and the J gene lost 8 bases, with 10 bases spanning the gap. The CDR3 DNA is TGTGCCAGCAGCCAGGGTGCCCGCGGCTACACCTTC. Encoded protein: CASSQGARGYTF.

The chain couples TRBV28 to TRBJ2-6; 7 nucleotides align to TRBD1. Germline values: CDR1 MDHEN, CDR2 SYDVKM. V gave up 5 bases and J gave up 4 bases; unmatched junction bases: 17. The CDR3 spans 19 residues. CDR3 bases: TGTGCCAGCAGTGCCAGGTTGGGGGTTCGGACAGGAGGGGCCAACGTCCTGACTTTC. It is translated as CASSARLGVRTGGANVLTF. The whole variable domain, filled in from reference TRBV28 and TRBJ2-6, reads DVKVTQSSRYLVKRTGEKVFLECVQDMDHENMFWYRQDPGLGLRLIYFSYDVKMKEKGDIPEGYSVSREKKERFSLILESASTNQTSMYLCASSARLGVRTGGANVLTFGAGSRLTVL.

This clone has only one observation. The V call is TRBV28, the J call TRBJ1-5, with D perhaps matching TRBD1 (5 bases). Per the germline V gene, CDR1 is MDHEN and CDR2 is SYDVKM. The CDR3 is 13 amino acids. Trimming stripped 5 bases from V and 6 bases from J, with 11 bases between. This CDR3 is CASSQTVVQPQHF. CDR3 coding DNA: TGTGCCAGCAGTCAGACAGTCGTTCAGCCCCAGCATTTT.

V gene TRBV2 combines with J gene TRBJ1-5, with 8 positions matching TRBD1. Germline CDR1 reads SNHLY; CDR2 reads FYNNEI. Losses at the gene ends were 5 bases for V and 3 bases for J; bases not matched to a gene: 9. The CDR3 contains 16 residues. As DNA, the CDR3 is TGTGCCAGCAGTTCTATGACAGGGGCGACCAATCAGCCCCAGCATTTT. It translates to CASSSMTGATNQPQHF.

The table lists this clone with a count of one. The chain is built from TRBV30 and TRBJ2-2; D gene ambiguous. The CDR3 sequence is 14 residues long. Germline lookup yields CDR1 GTSNPN and CDR2 SVGIG (reference sequence). V was shortened by 0 bases and J by 3 bases, with 8 bases between the two germline ends. CDR3: CAWSVLRYTGELFF. DNA of the CDR3: TGTGCCTGGAGTGTATTACGCTACACCGGGGAGCTGTTTTTT.

This clone came up once. The chain combines TRBV5-6 with TRBJ2-7; D is possibly TRBD1 (5 bases). Trimming took 5 bases from V and 6 from J, leaving 15 bases between them. The CDR3 is 13 residues long. The germline gives CDR1 SGHDT, CDR2 YYEEEE. The CDR3 DNA reads as TGTGCCAGCAGTCTTACAGGTATAGCCGAGCAGTACTTC. It encodes CASSLTGIAEQYF. Full variable domain (missing parts from reference TRBV5-6 and TRBJ2-7): DAGVTQSPTHLIKTRGQQVTLRCSPKSGHDTVSWYQQALGQGPQFIFQYYEEEERQRGNFPDRFSGHQFPNYSSELNVNALLLGDSALYLCASSLTGIAEQYFGPGTRLTVT.

The chain couples TRBV15 to TRBJ1-6, with 8 bases aligning to TRBD1. Trimming cost V 4 bases and J 6 bases; bases outside gene matches: 8. The CDR3 is 16 amino acids. Germline CDR1 LNHNV, CDR2 YYDKDF (reference sequence). The CDR3, as DNA: TGTGCCACCAGCACGGCAGGGGGCCGAGGTAATTCACCCCTCCACTTT. Its protein is CATSTAGGRGNSPLHF.

The chain recombines TRBV7-9 with TRBJ2-7; unclear D gene. Germline lookup yields CDR1 SEHNR and CDR2 FQNEAQ (reference sequence). The V gene lost 6 bases and the J gene lost 1 base, with 7 bases spanning the gap. This CDR3 has 12 amino acids. Written as DNA, the CDR3 is TGTGCCAGCAGTGACCGATCCTACGAGCAGTACTTC. This encodes CASSDRSYEQYF.

This clone is a singleton in its sample. This rearrangement joins TRBV6-6 to TRBJ2-1, with 10 bases that match TRBD1. The junction had 11 bases not matched to a gene; V was cut back by 5 bases and J by 7 bases. Germline V gene data show CDR1 as MNHNY and CDR2 as SVGAGI (reference sequence). CDR3 length: 16 amino acids. The CDR3 reads CASSRQGALYQNEQFF. Here the CDR3 DNA reads TGTGCCAGCAGTCGACAGGGGGCTCTTTACCAAAATGAGCAGTTCTTC.

This clone was recorded a few times. The chain has TRBV30 and TRBJ1-4; no clear D. Trimming pared 2 bases from V and 4 bases from J, leaving 8 bases between. The CDR3 contains 13 residues. CDR1 is GTSNPN, CDR2 SVGIG, per germline (reference sequence). CDR3 loop: CAWSRPDNEKLFF. The CDR3 DNA sequence: TGTGCCTGGAGTCGACCGGATAATGAAAAACTGTTTTTT.

V usage is TRBV6-6 and J usage is TRBJ2-1; D gene uncertain. Deletions cut 5 bases from V and 6 bases from J, with 8 bases between. CDR3 size: 12 residues. The germline V gene encodes CDR1 MNHNY and CDR2 SVGAGI (reference sequence). CDR3 loop: CASSPSANEQFF. The CDR3 DNA follows: TGTGCCAGCAGTCCCTCTGCCAATGAGCAGTTCTTC.

The chain employs TRBV6-6 and TRBJ1-5; 8 positions agree with TRBD1. The V gene's germline CDR1 is MNHNY and CDR2 SVGAGI (reference sequence). Losses at the gene ends were 6 bases for V and 6 bases for J; bases not matched to a gene: 7. The CDR3 is 14 amino acids. The CDR3 bases are TGTGCCAGCAGCTACGGACAGGGTAGTCAGCCCCAGCATTTT. Its protein is CASSYGQGSQPQHF.

This sequence joins TRBV18 and TRBJ1-1; TRBD1 matches at 7 bases. Germline V gives CDR1 KGHSH, CDR2 LQKENI. V shed 3 bases, J shed 1 base, and the junction held 5 bases outside the gene matches. The CDR3 is made up of 15 amino acids. The CDR3 DNA is TGTGCCAGCTCACCGGGACAGAAATCGAACACTGAAGCTTTCTTT. Translation: CASSPGQKSNTEAFF.

CDR3 region: CASSMPWGNNSPLHF. The CDR3 DNA reads TGTGCCAGCAGTATGCCGTGGGGTAATAATTCACCCCTCCACTTT. The chain uses TRBV28 and TRBJ1-6, with D hard to call. With 5 bases removed from V and 5 bases from J, the gap between germline ends came to 13 bases. CDR1 MDHEN and CDR2 SYDVKM come from the germline V gene. CDR3 length equals 15 residues.

The genes are TRBV7-9 and TRBJ1-5; a possible D gene is TRBD1 (5 bases). The CDR3 is made up of 16 amino acids. V was trimmed by 1 base and J by 4 bases, leaving 14 bases between them. The germline CDR1 and CDR2 sequences are SEHNR and FQNEAQ (reference sequence). The CDR3 loop is CASSLDVGQDNQPQHF. In DNA form, the CDR3 reads TGTGCCAGCAGCTTAGATGTAGGACAAGATAATCAGCCCCAGCATTTT. The full variable domain, with the rest looked up from reference TRBV7-9 and TRBJ1-5, is DTGVSQNPRHKITKRGQNVTFRCDPISEHNRLYWYRQTLGQGPEFLTYFQNEAQLEKSRLLSDRFSAERPKGSFSTLEIQRTEQGDSAMYLCASSLDVGQDNQPQHFGDGTRLSIL.

This chain links TRBV19 with TRBJ1-5, with D maybe TRBD1 (6 bases). The CDR3 is 14 residues long. V lost 5 bases, J lost 6 bases, and 14 bases lay in between. CDR1 and CDR2 (germline): LNHDA, SQIVND (reference sequence). CDR3 region: CASSANRVGQPQHF. The CDR3, as DNA: TGTGCCAGTAGTGCTAACAGGGTAGGTCAGCCCCAGCATTTT.

The chain couples TRBV6-1 to TRBJ1-5, with no clear D. V gave up 2 bases and J gave up 2 bases, with 10 bases separating them. This CDR3 spans 15 amino acids. Germline V gene data show CDR1 as MNHNS and CDR2 as SASEGT. The CDR3 is CASSEFWGGNQPQHF. CDR3 bases: TGTGCCAGCAGTGAATTTTGGGGTGGCAATCAGCCCCAGCATTTT.

This chain links TRBV6-1 with TRBJ2-7, with TRBD1 identical over 9 bases. Germline CDR1 is MNHNS and CDR2 is SASEGT. Unmatched junction bases numbered 15, after V lost 4 bases and J lost 2 bases. This CDR3 comprises 18 residues. CDR3 sequence reads: CASSALSGGQGSTYEQYF. The CDR3 nucleotides are TGTGCCAGCAGTGCCCTCAGTGGGGGACAGGGCTCAACCTACGAGCAGTACTTC.

The chain employs TRBV19 and TRBJ2-1; 8 positions agree with TRBD1. The CDR3 runs to 14 residues. CDR1 is LNHDA, CDR2 SQIVND, per germline (reference sequence). The V gene end was trimmed by 5 bases and the J gene end by 7 bases; junction bases not matched to a gene: 7. CDR3 in DNA: TGTGCCAGTAGTTATGGAGACAGGGGAAATGAGCAGTTCTTC. Translating it yields CASSYGDRGNEQFF.